This entry lists 3 T cell receptor beta chains sequenced from one sample in a study of blood T cell repertoires in COVID-19. Sequencing used immunoSEQ multiplex PCR; TCRdb keeps in-frame clones, though not all of them. The sample comprises around 300,000 clones, around nine tenths of which are singletons, and 1% to 1.3% rests with the top ten. Material for sequencing was PBMCs or T cells enriched from blood (not recorded which). These TCRs come from a woman in her twenties or thirties who had recovered from COVID-19.

This clone was seen a handful of times. V gene TRBV11-3 combines with J gene TRBJ2-3; 7 bases agree with TRBD2. Per the germline V gene, CDR1 is SGHNT and CDR2 is YENEEA. There are 15 residues in the CDR3. The junction had 5 bases not matched to a gene; V was cut back by 1 base and J by 4 bases. The CDR3 nucleotides are TGTGCCAGCAGCTTAGGCGGGAGTAGCGCAGATACGCAGTATTTT. Protein product: CASSLGGSSADTQYF.

The rearrangement joins TRBV19 to TRBJ1-5, with 8 bases aligning to TRBD1. The CDR3 loop spans 13 amino acids. Per germline, CDR1 LNHDA and CDR2 SQIVND (reference sequence). J was trimmed by 8 bases and V by 5 bases; bases with no gene match: 5. The CDR3 region is CASSRQGQEPQHF. As DNA, the CDR3 is TGTGCCAGTAGTCGACAGGGACAGGAGCCCCAGCATTTT.

The chain combines TRBV5-6 with TRBJ2-6, with a possible D match to TRBD1 (5 bases). The ends were cut back, 4 bases at V and 0 bases at J, with 11 bases in the middle. CDR3 size: 16 residues. Germline CDR1 SGHDT, CDR2 YYEEEE. The CDR3, as DNA: TGTGCCAGCAGCCCCACAGGAAGCTCTGGGGCCAACGTCCTGACTTTC. It codes for CASSPTGSSGANVLTF.